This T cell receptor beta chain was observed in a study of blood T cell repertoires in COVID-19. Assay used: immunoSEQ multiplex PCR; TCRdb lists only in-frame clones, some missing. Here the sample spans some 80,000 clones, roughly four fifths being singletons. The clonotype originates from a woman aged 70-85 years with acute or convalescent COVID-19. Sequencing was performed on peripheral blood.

The CDR3 DNA sequence: TGTGCCAGCAGCCCTAGCGGGAAATACGAGCAGTACTTC. It encodes CASSPSGKYEQYF. The V and J genes are TRBV3-1 (or the pseudogene TRBV3-2) and TRBJ2-7, with 9 positions matching TRBD2. The length of the CDR3 is 13 residues. CDR1 and CDR2 from the germline V gene are LGHDT and YNNKEL (reference sequence). Trimming at V came to 4 bases and at J to 4 bases, leaving 2 bases not matched to a gene.